This TCR beta chain came from a study of response to subunit inactivated influenza vaccine. Comment on this clonotype: Its cognate antigen is unknown.

Study findings and constraints: Few additional T cells are recruited per seasonal influenza vaccination, authors suggested.

One entry per CDR3 protein results from TCRdb running MiXCR on the RT-PCR reads. The sample carries about 520,000 distinct CDR3 sequences, 6% to 9% recorded once. Trimming cost V 3 bases and J 2 bases; bases outside gene matches: 1. The CDR3 runs to 15 residues. Germline V gene sequence: CDR1 KGHSH, CDR2 LQKENI. The chain couples TRBV18 to TRBJ2-1; 10 nucleotides match TRBD2. Specimen: PBMCs from blood, collected 23 months after vaccination. This TCR derives from a man aged 45 to 70 who received an inactivated influenza vaccine. CDR3 amino acids: CASSPGTSAYNEQFF. The CDR3, as DNA: TGTGCCAGCTCACCCGGGACTAGCGCCTACAATGAGCAGTTCTTC.